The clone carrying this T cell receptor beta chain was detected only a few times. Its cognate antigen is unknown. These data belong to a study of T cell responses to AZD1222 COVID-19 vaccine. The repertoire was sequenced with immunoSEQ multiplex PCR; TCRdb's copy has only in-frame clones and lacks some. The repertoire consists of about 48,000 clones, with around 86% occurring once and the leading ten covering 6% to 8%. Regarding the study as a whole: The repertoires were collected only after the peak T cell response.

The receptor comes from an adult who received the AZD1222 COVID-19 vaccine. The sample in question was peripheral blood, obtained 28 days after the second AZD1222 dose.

The CDR3 coding sequence is TGTGCCAGCAGCTTGGGGACGACAGGGGGGCGGGAGCAGTACTTC. Translated, it gives CASSLGTTGGREQYF. This chain joins TRBV5-6 and TRBJ2-7; TRBD1 matches at 9 bases. J gave up 7 bases and V 0 bases, and 8 bases lay outside the gene matches. The germline V gene has CDR1 SGHDT and CDR2 YYEEEE. The CDR3 covers 15 residues.